The clone carrying this T cell receptor (beta chain) was recorded once. Here immunoSEQ multiplex PCR was the method, and the copy in TCRdb shows in-frame clones only, minus some. Of roughly 68,000 clones in the sample, about 90% were seen once. This sample was taken from a study of blood T cell repertoires in COVID-19. Seattle researchers signed up patients amid active infection and tracked them longitudinally. There are 17 residues in the CDR3. The sequenced material came from peripheral blood. This sequence was found in a woman aged 55-75 years with COVID-19, enrolled during active disease. The chain recombines TRBV1 with TRBJ1-5. TRBV1 is noted as a pseudogene. The CDR3 DNA follows: TGCACCAGCAGCCAAGGGGGAGGGAAAGGCGGCAATCAGCCCCAGCATTTT. Its translation is CTSSQGGGKGGNQPQHF.